A selection of T cell receptor beta chains follows, all from one sample in a study of lymphopenia after photon versus proton radiotherapy. Data came from immunoSEQ multiplex PCR; TCRdb stores just in-frame clones and leaves some out. The table lists some 38,000 clones, around nine tenths of them singletons. The specimen was peripheral blood, collected from a patient treated with photon-based radiotherapy. These receptors were collected from a man in his fifties or sixties with cholangiocarcinoma. Both conserved end residues are part of each CDR3. Each record gives: V gene, clone size, J gene, D gene, CDR3 protein, CDR3 DNA. D genes are given only for firm matches. For some rows the clone size is stated as once, few or many, or as a class when expanded; others skip it.

TRBV7-3	-	TRBJ1-1	-	CASSLNWNTEAFF	TGTGCCAGCAGCTTAAATTGGAACACTGAAGCTTTCTTT
TRBV7-9	-	TRBJ2-3	-	CASSRGVSDTQYF	TGTGCCAGCAGCCGCGGAGTTTCTGATACGCAGTATTTT
TRBV5-1	-	TRBJ1-4	-	CASSLALKTRRTEEKLFF	TGCGCCAGCAGCTTGGCTTTAAAAACAAGAAGGACGGAGGAAAAACTGTTTTTT
TRBV28	-	TRBJ2-2	TRBD1	CASSLISQGARTGELFF	TGTGCCAGCAGTTTGATTTCTCAGGGGGCGCGAACCGGGGAGCTGTTTTTT
TRBV7-9	-	TRBJ2-5	-	CASSQLAAQETQYF	TGTGCCAGCAGCCAGCTAGCAGCTCAAGAGACCCAGTACTTC
TRBV9	-	TRBJ2-1	-	CASSVDGRGYNEQFF	TGTGCCAGCAGCGTAGATGGCAGGGGCTACAATGAGCAGTTCTTC
TRBV7-9	-	TRBJ2-3	TRBD2	CASSLGLAHSTDTQYF	TGTGCCAGCAGCTTAGGACTAGCGCATAGCACAGATACGCAGTATTTT
TRBV2	-	TRBJ2-7	-	CASSEIRRDRGYEQYF	TGTGCCAGCAGTGAGATTAGGCGGGACAGAGGCTACGAGCAGTACTTC
TRBV7-3	-	TRBJ2-2	TRBD1	CASSSQGARTGELFF	TGTGCCAGCAGCTCACAGGGGGCGCGGACCGGGGAGCTGTTTTTT
TRBV7-2	-	TRBJ2-2	TRBD1	CASTQRMGTANTGELFF	TGTGCCAGCACCCAAAGGATGGGGACAGCGAACACCGGGGAGCTGTTTTTT
TRBV19	-	TRBJ1-2	-	CASSMTLADGYTF	TGTGCCAGTAGTATGACCCTAGCTGATGGCTACACCTTC
TRBV15	-	TRBJ1-3	-	CATSRAIQSSGNTIYF	TGTGCCACCAGCAGAGCTATACAGAGCTCTGGAAACACCATATATTTT
TRBV11-3	-	TRBJ2-1	-	CASSYITSSGEQFF	TGTGCCAGCAGCTATATAACTAGCAGCGGCGAGCAGTTCTTC
TRBV20-1	-	TRBJ2-1	-	CSASIHNEQFF	TGCAGTGCTAGTATCCACAATGAGCAGTTCTTC
TRBV7-9	-	TRBJ1-1	-	CAIKTGLSNTEAFF	TGTGCCATAAAAACGGGGCTTTCGAACACTGAAGCTTTCTTT
TRBV6-6	few	TRBJ1-5	TRBD1	CASSYTRQGNQPQHF	TGTGCCAGCAGTTACACCCGACAGGGGAATCAGCCCCAGCATTTT
TRBV28	-	TRBJ1-2	-	CASRPQVNGYTF	TGTGCCAGCAGGCCACAGGTTAATGGCTACACCTTC
TRBV7-9	-	TRBJ2-1	TRBD1	CASSPLTGGAGNEQFF	TGTGCCAGCAGCCCGTTGACAGGGGGCGCTGGCAATGAGCAGTTCTTC
TRBV5-1	-	TRBJ2-7	TRBD2	CASSTSGTYEQYF	TGCGCCAGCAGCACTAGCGGGACCTACGAGCAGTACTTC
TRBV7-2	-	TRBJ1-5	-	CASSLSDQNQPQHF	TGTGCCAGCAGCTTAAGTGACCAGAATCAGCCCCAGCATTTT
TRBV13	-	TRBJ2-7	TRBD1	CASSPLGTGNNEQYF	TGTGCCAGCAGCCCACTTGGGACAGGGAACAACGAGCAGTACTTC
TRBV10-3	-	TRBJ1-2	TRBD1	CAISGTGLSLGYTF	TGTGCCATCAGTGGGACAGGGCTCTCCCTTGGCTACACCTTC
TRBV19	-	TRBJ2-6	-	CASSTTYSGANVLTF	TGTGCCAGTAGTACGACTTATTCTGGGGCCAACGTCCTGACTTTC
TRBV6-1	-	TRBJ2-3	-	CASSESPGTDTQYF	TGTGCCAGCAGTGAATCGCCGGGCACAGATACGCAGTATTTT